The rows below give T cell receptor beta chains drawn from one sample of a study of blood T cell repertoires in COVID-19. TCRdb's copy holds only in-frame clones and misses some; the assay was immunoSEQ multiplex PCR. The sample has about 380,000 clones, about 90% seen once. The sample consisted of peripheral blood. These receptor sequences come from a man between 35 and 55 years old with acute or convalescent COVID-19. Each CDR3 is given with its conserved first and last residue.

V: TRBV30; J: TRBJ1-1; CDR3: CAWSGLTGAVNTEAFF
V: TRBV10-3; J: TRBJ2-7; CDR3: CAMSRGQLYEQYF
V: TRBV11-2; J: TRBJ2-1; CDR3: CASSLVIGGGPNNEQFF
V: TRBV7-9; J: TRBJ1-5; CDR3: CASSLDAEAPQHF
V: TRBV4-1; J: TRBJ2-7; CDR3: CASSPNQRGYEQYF
V: TRBV5-4; J: TRBJ2-3; CDR3: CASSWDRDTDTQYF
V: TRBV28; J: TRBJ2-1; CDR3: CASMGLPGYNEQFF
V: TRBV7-8; J: TRBJ2-7; CDR3: CASSLDTGSSYEQYF
V: TRBV7-6; J: TRBJ1-4; CDR3: CASSQTGPNEKLFF
V: TRBV5-4; J: TRBJ2-3; CDR3: CASHSGSEGTDTQYF
V: TRBV11-3; J: TRBJ2-5; CDR3: CASSSTRGETQYF
V: TRBV28; J: TRBJ1-4; CDR3: CATTEDSFNEKLFF
V: TRBV7-2; J: TRBJ1-1; CDR3: CASRWGDTEAFF
V: TRBV9; J: TRBJ1-1; CDR3: CASSVGRGTEAFF
V: TRBV28; J: TRBJ2-1; CDR3: CASSPLAGGRNEQFF
V: TRBV27; J: TRBJ1-5; CDR3: CASSLRLGQPQHF
V: TRBV19; J: TRBJ2-7; CDR3: CASSPSLAGGEQYF
V: TRBV6-1; J: TRBJ1-2; CDR3: CASSEGQPNYGYTF
V: TRBV10-3; J: TRBJ1-2; CDR3: CAISESPFGESDGYTF
V: TRBV28; J: TRBJ1-4; CDR3: CASSFGTNEKLFF
V: TRBV27; J: TRBJ2-2; CDR3: CASSLMGPGELFF
V: TRBV6-5; J: TRBJ1-2; CDR3: CASSYKLAGGYTF
V: TRBV5-5; J: TRBJ1-1; CDR3: CASRPLERAAEAFF
V: TRBV5-6; J: TRBJ2-5; CDR3: CASSLSPQETQYF
V: TRBV7-3; J: TRBJ2-1; CDR3: CASSEAGSNYNEQFF
V: TRBV9; J: TRBJ1-2; CDR3: CASSVGPERGGYTF
V: TRBV9; J: TRBJ2-2; CDR3: CASRGGSGRSNTGELFF
V: TRBV6-2/TRBV6-3; J: TRBJ1-6; CDR3: CASSLSLGGGNSPLHF
V: TRBV27; J: TRBJ1-6; CDR3: CASSTGTGVGSPLHF
V: TRBV7-2; J: TRBJ1-4; CDR3: CASSLSTGVGGKLFF